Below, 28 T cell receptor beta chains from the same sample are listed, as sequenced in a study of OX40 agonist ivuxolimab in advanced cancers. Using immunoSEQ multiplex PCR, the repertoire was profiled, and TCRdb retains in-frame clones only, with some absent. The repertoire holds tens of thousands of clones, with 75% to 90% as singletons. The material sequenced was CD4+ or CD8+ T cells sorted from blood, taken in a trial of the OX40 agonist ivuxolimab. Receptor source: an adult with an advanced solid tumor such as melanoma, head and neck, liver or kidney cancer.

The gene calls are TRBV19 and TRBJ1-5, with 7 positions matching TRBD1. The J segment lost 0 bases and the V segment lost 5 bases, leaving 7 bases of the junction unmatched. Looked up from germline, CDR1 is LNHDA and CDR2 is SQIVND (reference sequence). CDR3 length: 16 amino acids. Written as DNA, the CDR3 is TGTGCCAGTAGTCCACGGACAGGAGATAGCAATCAGCCCCAGCATTTT. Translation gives CASSPRTGDSNQPQHF.

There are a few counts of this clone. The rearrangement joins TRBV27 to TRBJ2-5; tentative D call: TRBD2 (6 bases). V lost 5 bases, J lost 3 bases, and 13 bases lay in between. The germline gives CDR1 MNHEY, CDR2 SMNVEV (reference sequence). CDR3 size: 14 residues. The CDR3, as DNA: TGTGCCAGCAGTGCCCGACTAGGTAAAGAGACCCAGTACTTC. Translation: CASSARLGKETQYF.

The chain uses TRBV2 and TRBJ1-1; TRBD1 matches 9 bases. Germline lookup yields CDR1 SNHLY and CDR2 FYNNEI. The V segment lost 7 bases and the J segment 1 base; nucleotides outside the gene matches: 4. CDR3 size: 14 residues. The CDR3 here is CASMGQGRNTEAFF. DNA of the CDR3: TGTGCCAGCATGGGACAGGGACGGAACACTGAAGCTTTCTTT.

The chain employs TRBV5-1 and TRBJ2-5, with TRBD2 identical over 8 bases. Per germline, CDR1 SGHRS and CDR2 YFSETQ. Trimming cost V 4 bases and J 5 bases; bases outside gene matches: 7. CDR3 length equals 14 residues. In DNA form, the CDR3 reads TGCGCCAGCAGCCCTCGGGAGGGGGACGAGACCCAGTACTTC. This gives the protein CASSPREGDETQYF.

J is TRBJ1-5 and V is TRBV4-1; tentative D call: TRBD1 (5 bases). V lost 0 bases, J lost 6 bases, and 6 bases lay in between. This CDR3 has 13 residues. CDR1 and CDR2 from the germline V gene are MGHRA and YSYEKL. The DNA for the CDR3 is TGCGCCAGCAGCCAAGATCAGGGTCAGCCCCAGCATTTT. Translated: CASSQDQGQPQHF.

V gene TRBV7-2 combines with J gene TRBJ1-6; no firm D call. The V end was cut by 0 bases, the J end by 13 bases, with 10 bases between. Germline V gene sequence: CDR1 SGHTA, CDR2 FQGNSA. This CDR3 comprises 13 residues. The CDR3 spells CASSLAHPAPLHF. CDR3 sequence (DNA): TGTGCCAGCAGCTTAGCGCATCCAGCCCCCCTCCACTTT.

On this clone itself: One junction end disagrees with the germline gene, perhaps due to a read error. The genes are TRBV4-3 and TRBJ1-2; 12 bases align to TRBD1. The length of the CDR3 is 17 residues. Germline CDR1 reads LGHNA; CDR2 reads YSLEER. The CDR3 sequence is CASNQVGTGGANDGYTF. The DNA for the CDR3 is TGCGCCAGCAACCAAGTAGGGACAGGGGGCGCAAATGATGGCTACACCTTC.

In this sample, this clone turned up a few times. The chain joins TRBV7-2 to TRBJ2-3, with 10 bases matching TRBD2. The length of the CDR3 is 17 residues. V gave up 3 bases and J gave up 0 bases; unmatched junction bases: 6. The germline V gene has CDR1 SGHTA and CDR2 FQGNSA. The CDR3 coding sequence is TGTGCCAGCAGCTTGCTAGCGGGGGACCCTAGCACAGATACGCAGTATTTT. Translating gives CASSLLAGDPSTDTQYF.

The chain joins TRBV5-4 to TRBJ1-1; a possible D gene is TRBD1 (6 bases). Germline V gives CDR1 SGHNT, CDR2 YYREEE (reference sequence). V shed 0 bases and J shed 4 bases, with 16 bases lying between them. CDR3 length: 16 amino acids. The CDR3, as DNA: TGTGCCAGCAGCTTGGTCGGGGGGCAGGTTGGCACTGAAGCTTTCTTT. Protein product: CASSLVGGQVGTEAFF.

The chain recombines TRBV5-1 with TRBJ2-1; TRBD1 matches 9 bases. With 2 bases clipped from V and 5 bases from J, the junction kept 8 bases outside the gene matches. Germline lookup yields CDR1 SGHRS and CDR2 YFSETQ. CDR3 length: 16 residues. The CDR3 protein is CASSLIPGQGNNEQFF. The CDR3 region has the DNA TGCGCCAGCAGCTTAATTCCGGGACAGGGTAACAATGAGCAGTTCTTC.

This chain's CDR3 is CASSLDLGQGVAYF. CDR3 nucleotide sequence: TGTGCCAGCAGCTTGGACCTAGGACAGGGTGTGGCGTATTTT. This chain joins TRBV5-6 and TRBJ2-3; 8 bases fit TRBD1. Germline CDR1 reads SGHDT; CDR2 reads YYEEEE. The CDR3 covers 14 residues. The J segment lost 14 bases and the V segment lost 0 bases, leaving 11 bases of the junction unmatched.

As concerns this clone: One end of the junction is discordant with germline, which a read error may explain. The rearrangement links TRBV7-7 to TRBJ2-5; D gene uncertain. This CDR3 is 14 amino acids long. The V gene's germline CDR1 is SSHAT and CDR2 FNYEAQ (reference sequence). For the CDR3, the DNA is TGTGCTAGCAGCCCTCATCTAGACCAAGAGACCCAGTACTTC. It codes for CASSPHLDQETQYF.

DNA of the CDR3: TGCGCCAGCAGCCTTGGGACCCTCCGCAAGTACAATGAGCAGTTCTTC. It encodes CASSLGTLRKYNEQFF. This chain links TRBV5-1 with TRBJ2-1; D assignment may be TRBD1 or TRBD2 (5 bases each). CDR3 length equals 16 residues. V dropped 4 bases and J dropped 4 bases, with 18 bases sitting between them. CDR1 and CDR2 (germline): SGHRS, YFSETQ.

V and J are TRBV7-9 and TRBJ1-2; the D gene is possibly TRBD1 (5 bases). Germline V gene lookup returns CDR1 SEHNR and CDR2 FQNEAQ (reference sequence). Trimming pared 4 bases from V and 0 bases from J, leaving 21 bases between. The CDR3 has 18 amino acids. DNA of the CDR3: TGTGCCAGCAGCTCAGGGCTAGTTAGGGCCCCTTCTAACTATGGCTACACCTTC. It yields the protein CASSSGLVRAPSNYGYTF.

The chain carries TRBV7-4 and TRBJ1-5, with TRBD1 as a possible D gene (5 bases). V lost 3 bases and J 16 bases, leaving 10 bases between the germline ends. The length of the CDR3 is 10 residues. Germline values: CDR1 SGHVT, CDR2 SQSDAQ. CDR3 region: CASSFRAGHF. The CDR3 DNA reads TGTGCCAGCAGCTTCAGGGCCGGTCATTTT. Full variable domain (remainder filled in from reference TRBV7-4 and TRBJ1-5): GAGVSQSPRYKVAKRGRDVALRCDSISGHVTLYWYRQTLGQGSEVLTYSQSDAQRDKSGRPSGRFSAERPERSVSTLKIQRTEQGDSAVYLCASSFRAGHFGDGTRLSIL.

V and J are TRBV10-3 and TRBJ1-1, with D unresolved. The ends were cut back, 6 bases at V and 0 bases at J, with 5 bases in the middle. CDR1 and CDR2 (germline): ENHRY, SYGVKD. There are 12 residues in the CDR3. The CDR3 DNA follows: TGTGCCATCAGGGAGCTGAACACTGAAGCTTTCTTT. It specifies CAIRELNTEAFF.

The CDR3: CASSANPTGFGNTIYF. The DNA of the CDR3 is TGTGCCAGCAGCGCCAACCCGACAGGGTTTGGAAACACCATATATTTT. This chain links TRBV9 with TRBJ1-3; 7 positions agree with TRBD1. This CDR3 is built from 16 residues. Germline assignment: CDR1 SGDLS and CDR2 YYNGEE. V shed 3 bases and J 3 bases; nucleotides not matched to a gene: 9.

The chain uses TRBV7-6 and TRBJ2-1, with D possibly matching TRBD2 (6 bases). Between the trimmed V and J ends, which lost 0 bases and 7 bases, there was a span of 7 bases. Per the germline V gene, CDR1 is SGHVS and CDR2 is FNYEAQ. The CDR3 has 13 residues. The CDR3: CASSLAGGNEQFF. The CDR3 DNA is TGTGCCAGCAGCTTAGCTGGAGGGAATGAGCAGTTCTTC.

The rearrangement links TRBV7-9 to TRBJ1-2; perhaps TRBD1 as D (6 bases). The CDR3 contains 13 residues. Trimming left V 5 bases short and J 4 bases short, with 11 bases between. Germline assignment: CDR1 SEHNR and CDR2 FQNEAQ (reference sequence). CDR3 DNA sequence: TGTGCCAGCAGCCCACAGGGTAGCTATGGCTACACCTTC. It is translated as CASSPQGSYGYTF. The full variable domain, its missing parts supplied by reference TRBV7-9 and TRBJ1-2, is DTGVSQNPRHKITKRGQNVTFRCDPISEHNRLYWYRQTLGQGPEFLTYFQNEAQLEKSRLLSDRFSAERPKGSFSTLEIQRTEQGDSAMYLCASSPQGSYGYTFGSGTRLTVV.

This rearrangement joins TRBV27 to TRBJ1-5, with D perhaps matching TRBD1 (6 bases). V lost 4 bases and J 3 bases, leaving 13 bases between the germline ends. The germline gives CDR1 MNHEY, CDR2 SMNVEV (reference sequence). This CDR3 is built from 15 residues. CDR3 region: CASSSTGGVNQPQHF. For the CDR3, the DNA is TGTGCCAGCAGTTCGACAGGAGGGGTCAATCAGCCCCAGCATTTT.

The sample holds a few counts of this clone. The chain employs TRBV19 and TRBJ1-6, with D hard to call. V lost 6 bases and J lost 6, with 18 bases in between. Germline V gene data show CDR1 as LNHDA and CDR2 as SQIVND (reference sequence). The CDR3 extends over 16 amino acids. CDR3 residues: CASRPSTGTFNSPLHF. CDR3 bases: TGTGCCAGTAGACCCTCCACGGGCACGTTTAATTCACCCCTCCACTTT.

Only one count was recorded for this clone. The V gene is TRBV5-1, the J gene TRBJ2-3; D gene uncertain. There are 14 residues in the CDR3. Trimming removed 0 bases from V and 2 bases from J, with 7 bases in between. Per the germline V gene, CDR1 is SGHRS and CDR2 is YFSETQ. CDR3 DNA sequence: TGCGCCAGCAGCTTGGCTCAGACCACAGATACGCAGTATTTT. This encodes CASSLAQTTDTQYF.

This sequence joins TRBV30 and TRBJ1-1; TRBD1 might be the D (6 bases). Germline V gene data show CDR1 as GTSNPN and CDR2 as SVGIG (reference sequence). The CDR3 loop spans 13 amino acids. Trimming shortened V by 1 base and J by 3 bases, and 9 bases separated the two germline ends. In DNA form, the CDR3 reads TGTGCCTGGAGTGGACAGGCGGACACTGAAGCTTTCTTT. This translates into CAWSGQADTEAFF.

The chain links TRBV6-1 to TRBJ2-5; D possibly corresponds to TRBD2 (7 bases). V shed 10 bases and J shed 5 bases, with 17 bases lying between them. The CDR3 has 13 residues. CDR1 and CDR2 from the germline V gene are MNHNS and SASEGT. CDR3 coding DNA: TGTGCCACGAAATGGGGGGGCCGGGAGACCCAGTACTTC. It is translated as CATKWGGRETQYF.

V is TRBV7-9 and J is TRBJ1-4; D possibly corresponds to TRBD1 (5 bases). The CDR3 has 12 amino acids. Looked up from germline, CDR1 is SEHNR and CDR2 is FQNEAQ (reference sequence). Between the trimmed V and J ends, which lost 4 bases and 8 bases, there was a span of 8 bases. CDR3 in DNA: TGTGCCAGCAGCTCGCAGGGAGAAAAACTGTTTTTT. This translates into CASSSQGEKLFF.

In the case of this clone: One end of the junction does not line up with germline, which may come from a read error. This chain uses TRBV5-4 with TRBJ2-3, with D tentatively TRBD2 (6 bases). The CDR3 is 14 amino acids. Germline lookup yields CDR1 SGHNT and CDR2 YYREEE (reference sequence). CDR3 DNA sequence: TGCGCCAGCAGCCAAGAGGGAGGCCCAGATACGCAGTATTTT. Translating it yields CASSQEGGPDTQYF. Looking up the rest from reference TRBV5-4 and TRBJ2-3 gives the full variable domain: ETGVTQSPTHLIKTRGQQVTLRCSSQSGHNTVSWYQQALGQGPQFIFQYYREEENGRGNFPPRFSGLQFPNYSSELNVNALELDDSALYLCASSQEGGPDTQYFGPGTRLTVL.

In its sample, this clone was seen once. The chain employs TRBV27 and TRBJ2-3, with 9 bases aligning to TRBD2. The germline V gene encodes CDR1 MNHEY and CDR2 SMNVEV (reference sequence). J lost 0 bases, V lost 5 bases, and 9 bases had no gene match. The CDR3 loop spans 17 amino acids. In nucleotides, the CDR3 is TGTGCCAGCAGTATCCCCAGCGGGGGGTCTAGCACAGATACGCAGTATTTT. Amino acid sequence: CASSIPSGGSSTDTQYF.

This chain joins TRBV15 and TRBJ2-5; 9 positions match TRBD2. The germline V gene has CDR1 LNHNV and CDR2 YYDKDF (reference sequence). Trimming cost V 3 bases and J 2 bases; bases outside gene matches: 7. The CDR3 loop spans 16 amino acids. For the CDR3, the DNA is TGTGCCACCAGCAGGAGTAATAGCGGGGGACAAGAGACCCAGTACTTC. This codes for CATSRSNSGGQETQYF.